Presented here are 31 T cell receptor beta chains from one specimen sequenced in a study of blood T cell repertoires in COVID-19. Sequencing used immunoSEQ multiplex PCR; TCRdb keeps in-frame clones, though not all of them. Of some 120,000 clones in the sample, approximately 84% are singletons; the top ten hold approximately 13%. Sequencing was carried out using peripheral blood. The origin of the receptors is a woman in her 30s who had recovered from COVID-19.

The chain's CDR3 is CASSYTGGDETQYF. The CDR3, as DNA: TGCGCCAGCAGCTACACAGGGGGCGACGAGACCCAGTACTTC. The genes are TRBV5-1 and TRBJ2-5; 9 bases align to TRBD1. In germline, CDR1 is SGHRS, CDR2 YFSETQ. The CDR3 is made up of 14 amino acids. V was clipped by 3 bases and J by 5 bases; unmatched bases: 5.

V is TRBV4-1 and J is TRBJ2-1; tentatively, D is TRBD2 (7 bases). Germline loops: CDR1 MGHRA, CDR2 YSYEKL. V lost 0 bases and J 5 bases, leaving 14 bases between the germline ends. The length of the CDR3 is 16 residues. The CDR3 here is CASSQEGLQGDNEQFF. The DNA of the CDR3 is TGCGCCAGCAGCCAAGAGGGACTACAGGGAGACAATGAGCAGTTCTTC.

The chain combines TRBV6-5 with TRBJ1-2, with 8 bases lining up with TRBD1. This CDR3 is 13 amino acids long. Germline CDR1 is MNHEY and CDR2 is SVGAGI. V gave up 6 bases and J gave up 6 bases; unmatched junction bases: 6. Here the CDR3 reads CASSPQGAHGYTF. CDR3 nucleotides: TGTGCCAGCAGCCCCCAGGGGGCTCATGGCTACACCTTC.

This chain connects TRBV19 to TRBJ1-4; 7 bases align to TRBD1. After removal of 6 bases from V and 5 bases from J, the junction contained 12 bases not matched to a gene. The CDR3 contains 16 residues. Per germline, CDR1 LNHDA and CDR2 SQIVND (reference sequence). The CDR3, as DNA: TGTGCCAGTAGGACAACAGGGGTAGGGATCAATGAAAAACTGTTTTTT. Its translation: CASRTTGVGINEKLFF.

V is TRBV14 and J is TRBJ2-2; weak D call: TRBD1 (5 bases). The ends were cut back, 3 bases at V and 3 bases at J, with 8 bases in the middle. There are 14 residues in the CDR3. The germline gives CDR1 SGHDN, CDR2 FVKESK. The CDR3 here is CASSHRQYTGELFF. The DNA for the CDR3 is TGTGCCAGCAGCCACCGACAGTACACCGGGGAGCTGTTTTTT.

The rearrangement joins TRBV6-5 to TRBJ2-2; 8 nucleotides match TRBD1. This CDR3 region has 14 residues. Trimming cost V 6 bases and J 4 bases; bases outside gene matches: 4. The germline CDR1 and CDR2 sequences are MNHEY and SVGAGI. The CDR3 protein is CASRKDRVTGELFF. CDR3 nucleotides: TGTGCCAGCAGGAAGGACAGGGTCACCGGGGAGCTGTTTTTT.

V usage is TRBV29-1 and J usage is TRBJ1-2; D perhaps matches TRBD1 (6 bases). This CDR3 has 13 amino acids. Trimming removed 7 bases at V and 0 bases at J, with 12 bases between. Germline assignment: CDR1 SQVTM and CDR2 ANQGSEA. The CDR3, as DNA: TGCAGCGCTGGACAGCTAGCTAACTATGGCTACACCTTC. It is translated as CSAGQLANYGYTF.

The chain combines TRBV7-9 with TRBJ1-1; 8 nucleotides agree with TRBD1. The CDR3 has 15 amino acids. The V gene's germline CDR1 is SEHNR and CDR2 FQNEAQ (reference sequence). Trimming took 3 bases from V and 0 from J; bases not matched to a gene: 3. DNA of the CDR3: TGTGCCAGCAGCTTGGGACAGGAGTTGAACACTGAAGCTTTCTTT. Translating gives CASSLGQELNTEAFF. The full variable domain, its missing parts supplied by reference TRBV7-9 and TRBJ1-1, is DTGVSQNPRHKITKRGQNVTFRCDPISEHNRLYWYRQTLGQGPEFLTYFQNEAQLEKSRLLSDRFSAERPKGSFSTLEIQRTEQGDSAMYLCASSLGQELNTEAFFGQGTRLTVV.

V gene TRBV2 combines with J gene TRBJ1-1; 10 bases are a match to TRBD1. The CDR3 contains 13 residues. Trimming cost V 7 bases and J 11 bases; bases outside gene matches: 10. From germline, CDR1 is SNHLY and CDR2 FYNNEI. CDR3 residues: CASTTGTGARAFF. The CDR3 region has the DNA TGTGCCAGCACCACCGGGACAGGGGCGCGGGCTTTCTTT. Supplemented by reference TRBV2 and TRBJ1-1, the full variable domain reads EPEVTQTPSHQVTQMGQEVILRCVPISNHLYFYWYRQILGQKVEFLVSFYNNEISEKSEIFDDQFSVERPDGSNFTLKIRSTKLEDSAMYFCASTTGTGARAFFGQGTRLTVV.

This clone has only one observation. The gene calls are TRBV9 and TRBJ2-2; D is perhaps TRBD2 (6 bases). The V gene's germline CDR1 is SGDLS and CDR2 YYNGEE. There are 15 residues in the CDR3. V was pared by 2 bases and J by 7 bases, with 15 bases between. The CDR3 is CASSVSREWGGELFF. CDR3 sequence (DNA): TGTGCCAGCAGCGTGTCCCGGGAGTGGGGCGGGGAGCTGTTTTTT.

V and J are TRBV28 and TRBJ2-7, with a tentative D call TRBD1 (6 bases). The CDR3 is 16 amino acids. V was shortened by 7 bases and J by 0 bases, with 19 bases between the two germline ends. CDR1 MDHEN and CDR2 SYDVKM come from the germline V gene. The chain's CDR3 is CASTHPRQVSSYEQYF. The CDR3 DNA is TGTGCCAGCACCCACCCTCGACAGGTTAGCTCCTACGAGCAGTACTTC.

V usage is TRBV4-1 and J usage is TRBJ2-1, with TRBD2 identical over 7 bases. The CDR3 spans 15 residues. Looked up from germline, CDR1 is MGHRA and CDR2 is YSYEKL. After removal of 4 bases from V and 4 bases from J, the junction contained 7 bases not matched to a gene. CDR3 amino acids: CASSRVRGEYNEQFF. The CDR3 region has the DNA TGCGCCAGCAGCCGCGTTCGGGGGGAGTACAATGAGCAGTTCTTC.

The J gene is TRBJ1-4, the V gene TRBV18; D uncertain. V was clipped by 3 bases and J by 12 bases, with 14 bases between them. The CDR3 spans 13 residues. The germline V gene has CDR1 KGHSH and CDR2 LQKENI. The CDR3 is CASSPPGLEELFF. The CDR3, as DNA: TGTGCCAGCTCACCGCCAGGACTCGAGGAACTGTTTTTT.

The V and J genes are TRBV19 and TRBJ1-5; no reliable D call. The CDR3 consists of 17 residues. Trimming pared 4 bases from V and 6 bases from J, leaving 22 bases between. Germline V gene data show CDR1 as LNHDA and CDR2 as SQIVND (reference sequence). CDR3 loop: CASSNRREREGSQPQHF. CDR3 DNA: TGTGCCAGTAGTAATCGTCGAGAGAGGGAAGGCAGTCAGCCCCAGCATTTT. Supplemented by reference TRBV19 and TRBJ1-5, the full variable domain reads DGGITQSPKYLFRKEGQNVTLSCEQNLNHDAMYWYRQDPGQGLRLIYYSQIVNDFQKGDIAEGYSVSREKKESFPLTVTSAQKNPTAFYLCASSNRREREGSQPQHFGDGTRLSIL.

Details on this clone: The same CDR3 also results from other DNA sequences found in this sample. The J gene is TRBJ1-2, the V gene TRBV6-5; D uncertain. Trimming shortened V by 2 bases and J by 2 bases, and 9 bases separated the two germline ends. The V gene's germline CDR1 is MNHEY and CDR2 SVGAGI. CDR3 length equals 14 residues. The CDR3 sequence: CASSYGRSNYGYTF. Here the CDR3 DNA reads TGTGCCAGCAGTTACGGGAGGAGCAACTATGGCTACACCTTC.

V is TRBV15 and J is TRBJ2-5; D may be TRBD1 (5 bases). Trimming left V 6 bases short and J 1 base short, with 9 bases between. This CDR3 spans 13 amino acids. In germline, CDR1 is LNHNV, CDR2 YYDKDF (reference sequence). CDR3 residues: CATSWGVQETQYF. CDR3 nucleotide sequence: TGTGCCACCAGTTGGGGCGTCCAAGAGACCCAGTACTTC.

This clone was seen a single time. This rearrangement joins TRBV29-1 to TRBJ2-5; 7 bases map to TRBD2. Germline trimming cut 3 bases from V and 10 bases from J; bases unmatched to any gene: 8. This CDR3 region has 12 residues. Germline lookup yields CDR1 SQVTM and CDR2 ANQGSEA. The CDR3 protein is CSVERSGASQYF. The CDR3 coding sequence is TGCAGCGTTGAGCGAAGCGGGGCGAGCCAGTACTTC.

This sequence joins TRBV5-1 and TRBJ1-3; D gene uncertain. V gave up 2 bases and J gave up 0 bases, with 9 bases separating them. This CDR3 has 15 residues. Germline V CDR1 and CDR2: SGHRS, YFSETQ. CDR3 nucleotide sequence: TGCGCCAGCAGCTTAGAAGTAGCCTCTGGAAACACCATATATTTT. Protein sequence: CASSLEVASGNTIYF.

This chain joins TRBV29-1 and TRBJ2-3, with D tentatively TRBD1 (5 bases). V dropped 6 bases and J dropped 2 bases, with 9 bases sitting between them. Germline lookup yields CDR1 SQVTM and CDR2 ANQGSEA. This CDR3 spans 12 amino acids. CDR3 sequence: CSVRVSTDTQYF. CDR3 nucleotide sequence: TGCAGCGTCAGGGTTTCCACAGATACGCAGTATTTT.

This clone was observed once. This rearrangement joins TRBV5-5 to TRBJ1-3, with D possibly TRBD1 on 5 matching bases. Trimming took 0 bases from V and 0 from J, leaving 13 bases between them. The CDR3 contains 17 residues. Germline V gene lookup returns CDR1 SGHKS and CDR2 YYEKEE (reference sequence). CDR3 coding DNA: TGTGCCAGCAGCTTGGTTCCCCCGACAGTCTCTGGAAACACCATATATTTT. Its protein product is CASSLVPPTVSGNTIYF.

CDR3 protein: CASSPGGAWYEQYF. The CDR3 DNA sequence: TGTGCCAGCAGCCCCGGCGGGGCATGGTACGAGCAGTACTTC. This chain uses TRBV9 with TRBJ2-7, with TRBD2 as a possible D gene (6 bases). Trimming stripped 4 bases from V and 4 bases from J, with 15 bases between. This CDR3 region has 14 residues. Germline V gives CDR1 SGDLS, CDR2 YYNGEE.

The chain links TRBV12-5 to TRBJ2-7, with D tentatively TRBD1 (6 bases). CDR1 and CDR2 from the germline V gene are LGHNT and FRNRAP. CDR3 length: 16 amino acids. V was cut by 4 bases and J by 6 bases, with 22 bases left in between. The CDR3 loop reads CASGWGQPLIPLEQYF. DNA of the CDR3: TGTGCTAGTGGTTGGGGACAACCCCTCATCCCTCTCGAGCAGTACTTC.

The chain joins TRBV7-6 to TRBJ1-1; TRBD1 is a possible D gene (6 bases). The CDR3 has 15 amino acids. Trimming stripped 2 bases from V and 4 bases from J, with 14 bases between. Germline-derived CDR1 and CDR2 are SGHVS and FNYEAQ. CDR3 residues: CASSLLEGGGTEAFF. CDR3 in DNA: TGTGCCAGCAGCTTACTCGAGGGAGGGGGCACTGAAGCTTTCTTT.

For the CDR3, the DNA is TGTGCCTGGAGCCGTCGACAGGGATATTACTACGAGCAGTACTTC. Its translation is CAWSRRQGYYYEQYF. The V call is TRBV30, the J call TRBJ2-7, with 7 bases identical to TRBD1. The J segment lost 3 bases and the V segment lost 3 bases, leaving 11 bases of the junction unmatched. The CDR3 length is 15 residues. Germline CDR1 reads GTSNPN; CDR2 reads SVGIG (reference sequence).

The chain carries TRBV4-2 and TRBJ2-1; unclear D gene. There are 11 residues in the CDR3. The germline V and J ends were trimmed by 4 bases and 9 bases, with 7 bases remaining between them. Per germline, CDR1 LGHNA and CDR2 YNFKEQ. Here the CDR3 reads CASSLSSEQFF. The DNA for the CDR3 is TGTGCCAGCAGCCTTAGCAGTGAGCAGTTCTTC.

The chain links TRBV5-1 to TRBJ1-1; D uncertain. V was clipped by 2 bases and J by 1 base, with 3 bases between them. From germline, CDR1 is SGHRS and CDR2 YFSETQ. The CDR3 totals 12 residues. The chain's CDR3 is CASSFGNTEAFF. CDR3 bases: TGCGCCAGCAGCTTCGGGAACACTGAAGCTTTCTTT.

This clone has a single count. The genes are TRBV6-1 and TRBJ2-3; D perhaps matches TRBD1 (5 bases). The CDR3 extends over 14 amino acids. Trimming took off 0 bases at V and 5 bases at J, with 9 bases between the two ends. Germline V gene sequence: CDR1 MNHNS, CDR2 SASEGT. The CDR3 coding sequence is TGTGCCAGCAGTGAAGCGTCAGGGTTAGATACGCAGTATTTT. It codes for CASSEASGLDTQYF.

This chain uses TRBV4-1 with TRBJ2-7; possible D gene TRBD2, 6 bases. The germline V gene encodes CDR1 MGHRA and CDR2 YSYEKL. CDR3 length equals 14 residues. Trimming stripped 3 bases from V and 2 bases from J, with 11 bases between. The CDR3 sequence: CASSQRDLAYEQYF. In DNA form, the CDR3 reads TGCGCCAGCAGCCAGCGGGACTTAGCCTACGAGCAGTACTTC.

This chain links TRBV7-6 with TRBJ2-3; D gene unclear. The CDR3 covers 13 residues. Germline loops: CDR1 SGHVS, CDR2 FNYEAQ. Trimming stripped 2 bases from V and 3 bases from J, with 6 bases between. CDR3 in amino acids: CASSLWRTDTQYF. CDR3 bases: TGTGCCAGCAGCTTATGGAGAACAGATACGCAGTATTTT.

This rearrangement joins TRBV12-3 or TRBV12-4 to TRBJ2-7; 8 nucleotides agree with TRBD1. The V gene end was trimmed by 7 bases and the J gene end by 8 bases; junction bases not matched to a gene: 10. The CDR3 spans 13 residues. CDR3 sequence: CASNPSRTGKQYF. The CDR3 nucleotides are TGTGCCAGCAATCCCTCCCGGACAGGGAAGCAGTACTTC.

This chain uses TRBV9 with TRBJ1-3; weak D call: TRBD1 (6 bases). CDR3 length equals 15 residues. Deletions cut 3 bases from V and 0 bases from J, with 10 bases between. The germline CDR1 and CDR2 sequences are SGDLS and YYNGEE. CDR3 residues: CASSAGASSGNTIYF. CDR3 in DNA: TGTGCCAGCAGCGCAGGGGCGAGCTCTGGAAACACCATATATTTT.